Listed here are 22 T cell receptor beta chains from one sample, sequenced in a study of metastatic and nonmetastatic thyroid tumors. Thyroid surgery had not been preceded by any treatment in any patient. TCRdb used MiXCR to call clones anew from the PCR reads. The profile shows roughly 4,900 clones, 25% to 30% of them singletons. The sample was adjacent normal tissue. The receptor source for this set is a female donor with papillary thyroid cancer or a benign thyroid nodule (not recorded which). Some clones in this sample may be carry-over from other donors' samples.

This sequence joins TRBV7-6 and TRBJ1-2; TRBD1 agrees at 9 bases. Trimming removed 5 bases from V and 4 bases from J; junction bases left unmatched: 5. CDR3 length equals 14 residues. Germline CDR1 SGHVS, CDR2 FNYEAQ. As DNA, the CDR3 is TGTGCCAGCAGCCCGGGGGGACAGGGCTATGGCTACACCTTC. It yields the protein CASSPGGQGYGYTF. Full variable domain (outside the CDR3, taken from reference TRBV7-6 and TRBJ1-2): GAGVSQSPRYKVTKRGQDVALRCDPISGHVSLYWYRQALGQGPEFLTYFNYEAQQDKSGLPNDRFSAERPEGSISTLTIQRTEQRDSAMYRCASSPGGQGYGYTFGSGTRLTVV.

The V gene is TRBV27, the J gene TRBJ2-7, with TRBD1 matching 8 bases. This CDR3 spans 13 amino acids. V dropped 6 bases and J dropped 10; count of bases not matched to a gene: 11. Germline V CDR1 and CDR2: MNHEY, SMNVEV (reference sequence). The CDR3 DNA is TGTGCCAGCAGGTATGGACAGGGTGAAGACCAGTACTTC. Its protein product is CASRYGQGEDQYF.

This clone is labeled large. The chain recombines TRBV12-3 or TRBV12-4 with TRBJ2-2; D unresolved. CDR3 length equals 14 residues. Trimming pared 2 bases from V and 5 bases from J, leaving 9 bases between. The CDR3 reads CASSLWGVTGELFF. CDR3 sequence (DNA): TGTGCCAGCAGTTTATGGGGTGTTACCGGGGAGCTGTTTTTT.

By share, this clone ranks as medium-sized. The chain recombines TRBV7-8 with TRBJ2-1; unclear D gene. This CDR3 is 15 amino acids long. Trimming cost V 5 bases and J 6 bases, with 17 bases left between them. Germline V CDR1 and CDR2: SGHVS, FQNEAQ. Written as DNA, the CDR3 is TGTGCCAGCAGCCCTAGGATCGACTCCGGCAATGAGCAGTTCTTC. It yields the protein CASSPRIDSGNEQFF.

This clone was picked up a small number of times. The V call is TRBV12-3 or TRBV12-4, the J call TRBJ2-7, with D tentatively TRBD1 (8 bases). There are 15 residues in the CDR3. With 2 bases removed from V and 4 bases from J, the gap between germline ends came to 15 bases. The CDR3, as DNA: TGTGCCAGCAGTTTAAACAGGGGGGGGGAGTACGAGCAGTACTTC. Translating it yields CASSLNRGGEYEQYF.

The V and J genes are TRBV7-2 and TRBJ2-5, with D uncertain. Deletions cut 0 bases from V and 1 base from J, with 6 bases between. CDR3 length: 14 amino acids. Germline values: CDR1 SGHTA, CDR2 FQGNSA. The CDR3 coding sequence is TGTGCCAGCAGCTTAGCCGAGTTCCAAGAGACCCAGTACTTC. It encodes CASSLAEFQETQYF.

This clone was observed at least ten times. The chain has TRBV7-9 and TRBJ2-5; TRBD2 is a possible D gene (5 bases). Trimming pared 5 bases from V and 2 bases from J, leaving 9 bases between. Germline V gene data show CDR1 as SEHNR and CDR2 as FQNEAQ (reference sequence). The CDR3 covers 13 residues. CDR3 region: CASSPGDQETQYF. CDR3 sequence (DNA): TGTGCCAGCAGCCCCGGGGATCAAGAGACCCAGTACTTC.

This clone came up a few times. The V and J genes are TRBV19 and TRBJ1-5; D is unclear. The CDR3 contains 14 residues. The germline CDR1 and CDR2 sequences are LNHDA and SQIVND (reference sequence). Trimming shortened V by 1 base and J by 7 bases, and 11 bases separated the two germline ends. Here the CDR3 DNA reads TGTGCCAGTAGTATAGGCTCAATGGGGCAGCCCCAGCATTTT. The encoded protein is CASSIGSMGQPQHF.

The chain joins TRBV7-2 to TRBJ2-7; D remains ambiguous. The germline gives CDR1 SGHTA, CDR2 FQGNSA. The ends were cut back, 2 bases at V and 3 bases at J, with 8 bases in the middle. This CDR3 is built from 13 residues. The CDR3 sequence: CASSLRAGYEQYF. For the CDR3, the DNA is TGTGCCAGCAGCTTACGGGCAGGCTACGAGCAGTACTTC.

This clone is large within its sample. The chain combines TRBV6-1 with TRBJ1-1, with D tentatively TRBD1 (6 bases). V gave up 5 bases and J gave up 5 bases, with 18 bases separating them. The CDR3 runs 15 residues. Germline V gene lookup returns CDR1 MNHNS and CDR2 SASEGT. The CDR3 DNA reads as TGTGCCAGCAGTCACCGGGACACCCTTAGGACTGAAGCTTTCTTT. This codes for CASSHRDTLRTEAFF.

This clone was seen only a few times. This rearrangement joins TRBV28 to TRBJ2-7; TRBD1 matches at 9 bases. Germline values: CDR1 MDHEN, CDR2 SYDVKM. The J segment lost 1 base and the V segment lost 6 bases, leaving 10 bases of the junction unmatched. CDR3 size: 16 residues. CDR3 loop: CASRPPGQGGSYEQYF. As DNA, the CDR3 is TGTGCCAGCAGGCCACCGGGACAGGGCGGTTCCTACGAGCAGTACTTC.

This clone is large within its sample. The CDR3 region is CASSYTAGITDTQYF. CDR3 nucleotides: TGTGCCAGCAGTTATACAGCGGGAATAACAGATACGCAGTATTTT. The chain is built from TRBV6-5 and TRBJ2-3; 7 nucleotides line up with TRBD2. Germline assignment: CDR1 MNHEY and CDR2 SVGAGI. This CDR3 contains 15 residues. The V segment lost 3 bases and the J segment 3 bases; nucleotides outside the gene matches: 6.

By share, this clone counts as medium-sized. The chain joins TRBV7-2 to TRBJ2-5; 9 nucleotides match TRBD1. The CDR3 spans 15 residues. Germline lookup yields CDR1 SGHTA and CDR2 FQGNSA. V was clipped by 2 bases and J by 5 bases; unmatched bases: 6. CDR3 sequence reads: CASSLTGGAGETQYF. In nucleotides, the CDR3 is TGTGCCAGCAGCTTAACAGGGGGCGCGGGGGAGACCCAGTACTTC.

CDR3 nucleotides: TGTGCCAGCAGCCGAGGCGCTGAAGCTTTCTTT. Its translation is CASSRGAEAFF. The chain couples TRBV11-1 to TRBJ1-1; no clear D. The germline CDR1 and CDR2 sequences are SGHAT and FQDESV (reference sequence). This CDR3 spans 11 amino acids. Trimming left V 5 bases short and J 6 bases short, with 7 bases between.

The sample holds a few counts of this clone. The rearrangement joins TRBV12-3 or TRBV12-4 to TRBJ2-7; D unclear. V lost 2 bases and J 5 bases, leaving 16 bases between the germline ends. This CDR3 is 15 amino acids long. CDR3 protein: CASSLKPSLIDEQYF. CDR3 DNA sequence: TGTGCCAGCAGTTTAAAACCGTCGCTAATCGACGAGCAGTACTTC.

CDR3 region: CASSQGARVGELFF. The CDR3 DNA follows: TGTGCCAGCTCACAGGGGGCGCGTGTCGGGGAGCTGTTTTTT. V is TRBV18 and J is TRBJ2-2; 7 nucleotides agree with TRBD1. Germline CDR1 and CDR2: KGHSH and LQKENI. This CDR3 spans 14 amino acids. J was trimmed by 7 bases and V by 4 bases; bases with no gene match: 6.

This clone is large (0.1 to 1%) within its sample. The CDR3 is CASSSPMGMGQFF. CDR3 coding DNA: TGTGCCAGCAGTTCCCCCATGGGGATGGGTCAGTTCTTC. The chain carries TRBV28 and TRBJ2-1; D uncertain. The CDR3 runs 13 residues. V was clipped by 4 bases and J by 13 bases, with 17 bases between them. CDR1 is MDHEN and CDR2 is SYDVKM in the germline V gene.

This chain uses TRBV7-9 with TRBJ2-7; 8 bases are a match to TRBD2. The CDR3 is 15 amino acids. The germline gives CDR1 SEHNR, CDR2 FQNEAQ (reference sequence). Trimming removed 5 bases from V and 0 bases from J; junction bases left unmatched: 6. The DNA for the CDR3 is TGTGCCAGCAGCGCCGGGAGGGGGAGCTCCTACGAGCAGTACTTC. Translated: CASSAGRGSSYEQYF.

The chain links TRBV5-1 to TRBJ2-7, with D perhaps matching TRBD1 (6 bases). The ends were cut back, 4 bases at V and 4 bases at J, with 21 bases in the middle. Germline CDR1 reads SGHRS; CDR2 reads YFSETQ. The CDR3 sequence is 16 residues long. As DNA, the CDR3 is TGCGCCAGCAGCCGGAATATTGGGGGCGTCGTTTACGAGCAGTACTTC. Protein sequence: CASSRNIGGVVYEQYF.

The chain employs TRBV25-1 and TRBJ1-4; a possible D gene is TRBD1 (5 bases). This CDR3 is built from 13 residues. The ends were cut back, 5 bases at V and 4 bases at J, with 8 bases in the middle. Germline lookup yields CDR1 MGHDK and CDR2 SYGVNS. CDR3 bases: TGTGCCAGCAGTAGACAGCTTAATGAAAAACTGTTTTTT. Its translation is CASSRQLNEKLFF.

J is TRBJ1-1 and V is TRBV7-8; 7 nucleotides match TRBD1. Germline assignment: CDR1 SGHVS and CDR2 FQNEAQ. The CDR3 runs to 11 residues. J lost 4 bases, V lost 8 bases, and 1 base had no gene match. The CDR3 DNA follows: TGTGCCAGCTCAGGGGGCACTGAAGCTTTCTTT. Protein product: CASSGGTEAFF.

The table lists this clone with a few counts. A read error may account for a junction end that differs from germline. The CDR3, as DNA: TGTGCCAGTAGTTTAAACAGAAATAATTCACCCCTCCACTTT. It specifies CASSLNRNNSPLHF. The chain uses TRBV27 and TRBJ1-6; D is undetermined. This CDR3 has 14 residues. Germline V gives CDR1 MNHEY, CDR2 SMNVEV (reference sequence).